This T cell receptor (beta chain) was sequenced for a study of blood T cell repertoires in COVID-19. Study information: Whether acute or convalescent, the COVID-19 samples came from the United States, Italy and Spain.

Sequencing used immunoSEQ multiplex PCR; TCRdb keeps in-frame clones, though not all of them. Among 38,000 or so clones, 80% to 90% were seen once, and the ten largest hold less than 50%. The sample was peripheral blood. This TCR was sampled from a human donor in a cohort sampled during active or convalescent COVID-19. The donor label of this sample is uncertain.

The DNA of the CDR3 is TGTGCCAGCAGAAATAGCGGTTCCTACGAGCAGTACTTC. This encodes CASRNSGSYEQYF. This rearrangement joins TRBV12-3 or TRBV12-4 to TRBJ2-7; TRBD2 is a possible D gene (6 bases). The CDR3 spans 13 residues. Trimming pared 6 bases from V and 1 base from J, leaving 10 bases between.